This T cell receptor beta chain was identified during a study of CD8+ T cells in alopecia areata. In each case, RNA was isolated and then reverse transcribed into cDNA as the sequencing template. Assay used: immunoSEQ multiplex PCR; TCRdb lists only in-frame clones, some missing. The sample lists about 180,000 clones, around 49% occurring once. As to this clone: No antigen is known for it.

Documented treatment: oral pan-JAK inhibitor, 5-10 mg twice daily. Broader study findings: Relative to normal scalp, lesional scalp, especially alopecia totalis/universalis, showed higher clonality.

Germline loops: CDR1 SGDLS, CDR2 YYNGEE. V was trimmed by 6 bases and J by 2 bases, leaving 15 bases between them. The CDR3 has 15 residues. The receptor was isolated from a human donor with alopecia areata. The rearrangement links TRBV9 to TRBJ1-3; D perhaps matches TRBD1 (5 bases). The material was CD8+ T cells sorted from blood, obtained around week 52, from a patient treated with tofacitinib. The chain's CDR3 is CASTPFPTAGNTIYF. The CDR3, as DNA: TGTGCCAGCACCCCTTTTCCGACAGCTGGAAACACCATATATTTT.